The clone carrying this TCR beta chain was seen ten or more times. Time point given: newly diagnosed GD, antithyroid drugs for less than 3 months. Following extraction of RNA from PBMCs, that RNA was used to make the TCR library. The data originate from a study of regulatory T cells in long-lasting Graves disease. HTBI primers from iRepertoire and Arm-PCR of CDR3 regions yielded the TCR beta libraries. Using its own MiXCR run on the multiplex PCR reads, TCRdb lists one record per CDR3 protein. This sample has 450,000 to 500,000 distinct CDR3 sequences; 15% to 20% occur once, and the top ten carry 9% to 15%. These same records also appear under a second study, on T cells in Graves' hyperthyroidism and ophthalmopathy.

The TCR sequence derives from a middle-aged man with Graves disease. This sample comprised peripheral blood mononuclear cells (PBMCs), obtained at new diagnosis, from a patient treated with antithyroid drugs.

CDR3 coding DNA: TGTGCCAGCTCCCCTGGGGGGGCGGGCATTCAGTACTTC. Translation: CASSPGGAGIQYF. J is TRBJ2-4 and V is TRBV3-1; D possibly corresponds to TRBD2 (7 bases). V lost 8 bases and J lost 9, with 17 bases in between. Looked up from germline, CDR1 is LGHDT and CDR2 is YNNKEL (reference sequence). The CDR3 is 13 residues long.